This entry is about one T cell receptor (beta chain). cDNA synthesis used the whole RNA isolate, giving expressed TCRB sequences. Only in-frame clones appear in the TCRdb table, and some are missing; sequencing was by immunoSEQ multiplex PCR. The table records about 150,000 clones, 48% of them present only once. This entry belongs to a study of beta chain features in type 1 diabetes. This sequence originates from a man younger than 35 in good health. Specimen: Tregs from blood.

CDR3 sequence: CASSIPGQGAQGQPQHF. The CDR3 DNA reads TGTGCCAGCAGCATACCGGGACAGGGGGCGCAAGGGCAGCCCCAGCATTTT. V usage is TRBV21-1 and J usage is TRBJ1-5; the table assigns TRBD1, which was not confirmed against the DNA. TRBV21-1 is a documented pseudogene. CDR3 length: 17 amino acids.